This T cell receptor (beta chain) was recovered during a study of T cells after yellow fever vaccination. V lost 5 bases and J lost 0; bases outside the gene matches: 7. There are 15 residues in the CDR3. Germline CDR1 and CDR2: SGHTA and FQGNSA. TCRdb re-derived calls from the 5' RACE reads in MiXCR, one entry per CDR3 protein. In the table there are 300,000 to 450,000 distinct CDR3 sequences, approximately 5.7% of which are singletons. This clonotype was recorded at least ten times. The sequences come from PBMCs, collected 5 days after the yellow fever booster vaccination. The V and J genes are TRBV7-2 and TRBJ2-7; 7 bases match TRBD1. The receptor comes from a man aged 25 to 45 who received the YFV17D yellow fever vaccine. The CDR3 is CASSEQGLSSYEQYF. In DNA, the CDR3 is TGTGCCAGCAGCGAACAGGGGTTGAGCTCCTACGAGCAGTACTTC.